This entry lists 30 T cell receptor beta chains sequenced from one sample in a study of control samples from healthy donors and cancer patients. Repertoires were generated with immunoSEQ multiplex PCR, while TCRdb's copy carries only in-frame clones and drops some. The table lists roughly 400,000 clones, around 90% of them singletons. The sequenced sample was PBMCs. These receptors were collected from a man aged 40-49 years with head and neck cancer.

The chain couples TRBV18 to TRBJ2-7; 11 nucleotides match TRBD1. The germline CDR1 and CDR2 sequences are KGHSH and LQKENI. The CDR3 is 15 amino acids. V trimming: 3 bases; J trimming: 4 bases; junction bases outside the gene matches: 5. DNA of the CDR3: TGTGCCAGCTCACCTACCGGGACAGGGGGTTACGAGCAGTACTTC. Its protein product is CASSPTGTGGYEQYF.

This sequence joins TRBV4-1 and TRBJ1-1; no clear D gene. This CDR3 region has 15 residues. Germline loops: CDR1 MGHRA, CDR2 YSYEKL. Trimming left V 3 bases short and J 0 bases short, with 11 bases between. Here the CDR3 reads CASSQPLGMNTEAFF. DNA for the CDR3: TGCGCCAGCAGCCAGCCCCTAGGCATGAACACTGAAGCTTTCTTT.

The chain is built from TRBV30 and TRBJ2-7, with 10 bases lining up with TRBD1. The J segment lost 0 bases and the V segment lost 8 bases, leaving 4 bases of the junction unmatched. Germline CDR1 and CDR2: GTSNPN and SVGIG (reference sequence). CDR3 length: 13 residues. In DNA, the CDR3 is TGTGCCCGGCGGGACAGGGGCTCCTACGAGCAGTACTTC. Protein product: CARRDRGSYEQYF.

This clone was seen only once. The rearrangement links TRBV19 to TRBJ1-3; D unclear. The V and J ends lost 6 bases and 4 bases respectively, with 7 bases between them. Germline V gene lookup returns CDR1 LNHDA and CDR2 SQIVND (reference sequence). CDR3 length: 12 amino acids. In DNA form, the CDR3 reads TGTGCCAGTAGCACCCTAGGAAACACCATATATTTT. Translating it yields CASSTLGNTIYF.

The sample holds a few counts of this clone. J is TRBJ2-7 and V is TRBV5-5, with TRBD1 identical over 8 bases. Germline CDR1 and CDR2: SGHKS and YYEKEE (reference sequence). The CDR3 spans 15 residues. The J segment lost 4 bases and the V segment lost 4 bases, leaving 10 bases of the junction unmatched. CDR3 bases: TGTGCCAGCAGCACCGGACAGGGAGAGTGGTACGAGCAGTACTTC. Translation: CASSTGQGEWYEQYF.

The genes are TRBV5-6 and TRBJ1-2; the match to TRBD1 covers 8 bases. The junction had 19 bases not matched to a gene; V was cut back by 4 bases and J by 8 bases. The CDR3 runs 17 residues. Germline-derived CDR1 and CDR2 are SGHDT and YYEEEE. The CDR3 DNA is TGTGCCAGCAGCCCCTGGGACAGGATATCCTATACGGGGGGCTACACCTTC. Translating gives CASSPWDRISYTGGYTF.

This chain uses TRBV9 with TRBJ1-6, with 8 bases lining up with TRBD1. V was clipped by 0 bases and J by 2 bases; unmatched bases: 1. The CDR3 runs 16 residues. Germline values: CDR1 SGDLS, CDR2 YYNGEE. The CDR3 is CASSVEQGAYNSPLHF. In DNA, the CDR3 is TGTGCCAGCAGCGTAGAACAGGGGGCCTATAATTCACCCCTCCACTTT.

This clone was found a few times. The V and J genes are TRBV6-1 and TRBJ2-5; D is undetermined. Trimming took 1 base from V and 2 from J, leaving 8 bases between them. The CDR3 is made up of 14 amino acids. CDR1 is MNHNS and CDR2 is SASEGT in the germline V gene. In DNA form, the CDR3 reads TGTGCCAGCAGTGAAGTTTCAGTTCAAGAGACCCAGTACTTC. This translates into CASSEVSVQETQYF.

The chain has TRBV2 and TRBJ1-5; perhaps TRBD1 as D (5 bases). V was shortened by 7 bases and J by 6 bases, with 19 bases between the two germline ends. CDR1 and CDR2 from the germline V gene are SNHLY and FYNNEI. CDR3 length equals 15 residues. The DNA for the CDR3 is TGTGCCAGCACAAATAGGGACGGCATCGGTCAGCCCCAGCATTTT. This sequence encodes CASTNRDGIGQPQHF.

The chain couples TRBV5-1 to TRBJ2-7; 11 positions agree with TRBD1. CDR1 SGHRS and CDR2 YFSETQ come from the germline V gene. V dropped 6 bases and J dropped 2; count of bases not matched to a gene: 4. CDR3 length equals 14 residues. In DNA, the CDR3 is TGCGCCAGCAAGGGGACAGGGGGAACCTACGAGCAGTACTTC. Its protein product is CASKGTGGTYEQYF.

The chain carries TRBV28 and TRBJ1-2; maybe TRBD1 (6 bases). Deletions cut 8 bases from V and 7 bases from J, with 11 bases between. The length of the CDR3 is 11 residues. Germline loops: CDR1 MDHEN, CDR2 SYDVKM. The CDR3 region has the DNA TGTGCCAGCGGGGGCCGTGGTGGCTACACCTTC. Residues: CASGGRGGYTF.

This chain joins TRBV5-1 and TRBJ1-1; unclear D gene. This CDR3 contains 14 residues. V lost 0 bases and J lost 2, with 8 bases in between. The germline V gene has CDR1 SGHRS and CDR2 YFSETQ. The CDR3 nucleotides read TGCGCCAGCAGCTTGGATCTGGGAAACACTGAAGCTTTCTTT. Protein product: CASSLDLGNTEAFF.

This clone appeared a single time. CDR3 coding DNA: TGTGCCAGTATCCCTCCGGGGGGACTTCTCAATGAGCAGTTCTTC. It encodes CASIPPGGLLNEQFF. The J gene is TRBJ2-1, the V gene TRBV19; 7 nucleotides align to TRBD2. The CDR3 is 15 residues long. J was trimmed by 6 bases and V by 7 bases; bases with no gene match: 12. Germline V gene data show CDR1 as LNHDA and CDR2 as SQIVND (reference sequence). Drawing the rest from reference TRBV19 and TRBJ2-1, the complete variable domain is DGGITQSPKYLFRKEGQNVTLSCEQNLNHDAMYWYRQDPGQGLRLIYYSQIVNDFQKGDIAEGYSVSREKKESFPLTVTSAQKNPTAFYLCASIPPGGLLNEQFFGPGTRLTVL.

Notes on this clone: Compared with germline, one end of the junction differs, possibly owing to a read error. This sequence joins TRBV7-7 and TRBJ2-5; no definite D call. This CDR3 has 13 amino acids. Germline CDR1 reads SSHAT; CDR2 reads FNYEAQ (reference sequence). The CDR3 here is CASSSRMAETQYF. CDR3 coding DNA: TGTGCTAGCAGCTCAAGGATGGCAGAGACCCAGTACTTC.

This clone was seen more than once but under ten times. The chain combines TRBV18 with TRBJ1-5, with 9 bases aligning to TRBD1. The CDR3 is made up of 15 amino acids. Per the germline V gene, CDR1 is KGHSH and CDR2 is LQKENI. J was trimmed by 10 bases and V by 1 base; bases with no gene match: 8. CDR3 region: CASSPRTGVSEPQHF. As DNA, the CDR3 is TGTGCCAGCTCACCACGGACAGGGGTCTCGGAACCCCAGCATTTT.

This rearrangement joins TRBV7-6 to TRBJ2-7, with a possible D match to TRBD1 (6 bases). CDR1 is SGHVS, CDR2 FNYEAQ, per germline. This CDR3 comprises 16 residues. V lost 1 base and J 0 bases, leaving 13 bases between the germline ends. The CDR3 is CASSLEYGTLSYEQYF. CDR3 nucleotides: TGTGCCAGCAGCTTAGAGTATGGGACACTCTCCTACGAGCAGTACTTC.

The chain recombines TRBV15 with TRBJ1-2; D gene uncertain. Germline CDR1 and CDR2: LNHNV and YYDKDF (reference sequence). This CDR3 comprises 15 residues. Trimming shortened V by 6 bases and J by 2 bases, and 16 bases separated the two germline ends. The CDR3 loop is CATSVNYAANYGYTF. The CDR3 region has the DNA TGTGCCACCAGTGTGAATTATGCGGCGAACTATGGCTACACCTTC.

This clone was seen only once. The chain links TRBV9 to TRBJ2-2; the D is unclear. The CDR3 consists of 14 residues. Trimming cost V 0 bases and J 8 bases, with 11 bases left between them. Germline V lookup: CDR1 SGDLS, CDR2 YYNGEE. The CDR3 loop is CASSVGARWGELFF. CDR3 bases: TGTGCCAGCAGCGTAGGGGCAAGGTGGGGGGAGCTGTTTTTT. Based on the CDR3 plus reference TRBV9 and TRBJ2-2, the full variable domain is DSGVTQTPKHLITATGQRVTLRCSPRSGDLSVYWYQQSLDQGLQFLIQYYNGEERAKGNILERFSAQQFPDLHSELNLSSLELGDSALYFCASSVGARWGELFFGEGSRLTVL.

The chain joins TRBV7-6 to TRBJ1-2; D perhaps matches TRBD1 (5 bases). Germline CDR1 and CDR2: SGHVS and FNYEAQ. The V end was cut by 1 base, the J end by 3 bases, with 12 bases between. This CDR3 spans 15 amino acids. Here the CDR3 DNA reads TGTGCCAGCAGCTTAGGACAGTTATCATACTATGGCTACACCTTC. It codes for CASSLGQLSYYGYTF.

The V gene is TRBV10-3, the J gene TRBJ2-2; no firm D call. Germline values: CDR1 ENHRY, CDR2 SYGVKD. This CDR3 contains 13 residues. Deletions cut 11 bases from V and 1 base from J, with 11 bases between. CDR3 protein: CAVLPMNTGELFF. The CDR3 DNA reads as TGTGCCGTACTACCAATGAACACCGGGGAGCTGTTTTTT.

The chain links TRBV6-5 to TRBJ1-1, with no clear D. V shed 10 bases and J shed 2 bases, with 8 bases lying between them. Germline V lookup: CDR1 MNHEY, CDR2 SVGAGI. The CDR3 is made up of 11 amino acids. CDR3 in DNA: TGTGCCACCTATTACAACACTGAAGCTTTCTTT. Its protein is CATYYNTEAFF.

The V call is TRBV25-1, the J call TRBJ2-7; D might be TRBD2 (6 bases). The CDR3 covers 14 residues. Germline assignment: CDR1 MGHDK and CDR2 SYGVNS. With 7 bases removed from V and 4 bases from J, the gap between germline ends came to 17 bases. CDR3 sequence reads: CASNQGGVPYEQYF. The CDR3 DNA sequence: TGTGCCAGCAACCAAGGCGGGGTCCCGTACGAGCAGTACTTC.

V and J are TRBV6-5 and TRBJ1-5; TRBD1 matches at 8 bases. Trimming at V came to 5 bases and at J to 7 bases, leaving 7 bases not matched to a gene. CDR1 is MNHEY and CDR2 is SVGAGI in the germline V gene. This CDR3 spans 14 amino acids. The CDR3 sequence: CASSRGQGGQPQHF. In nucleotides, the CDR3 is TGTGCCAGCAGTCGTGGACAGGGAGGACAGCCCCAGCATTTT.

The chain is built from TRBV30 and TRBJ1-1; D uncertain. This CDR3 region has 12 residues. Germline values: CDR1 GTSNPN, CDR2 SVGIG (reference sequence). V was trimmed by 3 bases and J by 6 bases, leaving 11 bases between them. The CDR3 is CAWSVGKAEAFF. For the CDR3, the DNA is TGTGCCTGGAGCGTGGGGAAGGCTGAAGCTTTCTTT.

The rearrangement links TRBV6-5 to TRBJ2-3; weak D call: TRBD2 (5 bases). The CDR3 sequence is 16 residues long. The V gene's germline CDR1 is MNHEY and CDR2 SVGAGI. Between the trimmed V and J ends, which lost 4 bases and 4 bases, there was a span of 18 bases. The CDR3 DNA reads TGTGCCAGCAGTTCCCCAACTAGTCAGGACCCAGATACGCAGTATTTT. This translates into CASSSPTSQDPDTQYF.

The chain couples TRBV2 to TRBJ2-7; tentatively, D is TRBD1 (7 bases). The CDR3 length is 14 residues. Trimming left V 8 bases short and J 4 bases short, with 18 bases between. Germline values: CDR1 SNHLY, CDR2 FYNNEI. The CDR3 DNA reads as TGTGCCAGCCGTAGACAGGGTGGAGGGTACGAGCAGTACTTC. Amino acids: CASRRQGGGYEQYF.

The rearrangement joins TRBV5-4 to TRBJ1-1; D not certain. The CDR3 runs to 13 residues. V lost 5 bases, J lost 1 base, and 9 bases lay in between. CDR1 and CDR2 from the germline V gene are SGHNT and YYREEE (reference sequence). The CDR3 coding sequence is TGTGCCAGCAGTCGGGTGTCGAACACTGAAGCTTTCTTT. Its protein is CASSRVSNTEAFF.

The chain combines TRBV5-6 with TRBJ1-5, with D unresolved. The CDR3 length is 14 residues. Germline V gene data show CDR1 as SGHDT and CDR2 as YYEEEE. Between the trimmed V and J ends, which lost 3 bases and 2 bases, there was a span of 9 bases. DNA for the CDR3: TGTGCCAGCAGCTCGGGGTCAGGCAATCAGCCCCAGCATTTT. Protein product: CASSSGSGNQPQHF.

V gene TRBV12-3 or TRBV12-4 combines with J gene TRBJ1-1; D not resolved. The germline V and J ends were trimmed by 4 bases and 4 bases, with 10 bases remaining between them. The CDR3 runs to 13 residues. The CDR3 sequence: CASSSVRGTEAFF. The CDR3, as DNA: TGTGCCAGCAGTTCGGTCCGCGGCACTGAAGCTTTCTTT.

For the CDR3, the DNA is TGTGCCAGCAGCCACTCCTCCAGGGGACTGCCCCGCGAGGGGATATACATTCAGTACTTC. Protein product: CASSHSSRGLPREGIYIQYF. J is TRBJ2-4 and V is TRBV7-3; D is tentatively TRBD1 or TRBD2 (6 bases each). Germline CDR1 SGHTA, CDR2 FQGTGA. The CDR3 covers 20 residues. Between the trimmed V and J ends, which lost 5 bases and 8 bases, there was a span of 34 bases.